Here is one T cell receptor beta chain with its context. Original processing methods: Estimated nucleated cell counts came from reference gene primer amplification. The repertoire was sequenced with immunoSEQ multiplex PCR; TCRdb's copy has only in-frame clones and lacks some. V and J calls and clone size are given by that table; D and trimming were obtained from the DNA. This table has 110,000 or so clones, roughly 75% appearing once. These data are taken from a study of blood T cell repertoires in COVID-19. Study-level information: Samples of COVID-19 (acute and convalescent) were obtained from the United States, Italy and Spain. Sources were T cells, B-cell-depleted T cells, or PBMCs; the material itself was cDNA or gDNA.

Per the germline V gene, CDR1 is SGHNT and CDR2 is YYREEE (reference sequence). The germline V and J ends were trimmed by 4 bases and 1 base, with 11 bases remaining between them. This CDR3 region has 14 residues. This chain joins TRBV5-4 and TRBJ2-5; the D gene is possibly TRBD2 (6 bases). The TCR originated in a human donor in a cohort sampled during active or convalescent COVID-19. Sequencing was performed on peripheral blood. CDR3 sequence (DNA): TGTGCCAGCAGCCCGCGGGGACTCCAAGAGACCCAGTACTTC. Its translation is CASSPRGLQETQYF. The variable domain in full, with the rest retrieved from reference TRBV5-4 and TRBJ2-5, is ETGVTQSPTHLIKTRGQQVTLRCSSQSGHNTVSWYQQALGQGPQFIFQYYREEENGRGNFPPRFSGLQFPNYSSELNVNALELDDSALYLCASSPRGLQETQYFGPGTRLLVL.